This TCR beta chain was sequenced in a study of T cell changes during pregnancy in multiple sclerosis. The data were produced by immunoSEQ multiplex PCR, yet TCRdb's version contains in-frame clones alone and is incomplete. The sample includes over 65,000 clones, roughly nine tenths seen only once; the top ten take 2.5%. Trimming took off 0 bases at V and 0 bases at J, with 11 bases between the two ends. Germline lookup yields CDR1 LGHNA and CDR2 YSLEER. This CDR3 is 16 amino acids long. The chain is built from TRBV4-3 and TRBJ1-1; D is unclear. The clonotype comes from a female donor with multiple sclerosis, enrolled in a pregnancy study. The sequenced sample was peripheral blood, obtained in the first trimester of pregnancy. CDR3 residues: CASSQDDGKLNTEAFF. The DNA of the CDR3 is TGCGCCAGCAGCCAAGATGACGGGAAATTGAACACTGAAGCTTTCTTT.